What follows are 21 T cell receptor beta chains derived from one specimen sequenced in a study of blood T cell repertoires in COVID-19. Only in-frame clones appear in the TCRdb table, and some are missing; sequencing was by immunoSEQ multiplex PCR. The data contain 100,000 to 150,000 clones, about 89% of them singletons. The sequenced sample consisted of peripheral blood. These TCRs come from a woman aged 55-70 years with acute or convalescent COVID-19.

This chain uses TRBV27 with TRBJ2-1, with D possibly matching TRBD2 (5 bases). CDR3 length: 15 amino acids. V was trimmed by 6 bases and J by 9 bases, leaving 21 bases between them. CDR1 MNHEY and CDR2 SMNVEV come from the germline V gene (reference sequence). This chain's CDR3 is CASRVGDTLTSEQFF. The CDR3 DNA reads as TGTGCCAGCAGGGTCGGGGATACCCTGACGAGTGAGCAGTTCTTC.

The rearrangement uses TRBV6-2 or TRBV6-3 and TRBJ1-5; D is possibly TRBD1 (5 bases). The V end was cut by 0 bases, the J end by 7 bases, with 13 bases between. Looked up from germline, CDR1 is MNHEY and CDR2 is SVGEGT. CDR3 length: 15 amino acids. CDR3 DNA sequence: TGTGCCAGCAGTTACTCTGGGCAGGGCGGACAGCCCCAGCATTTT. Encoded protein: CASSYSGQGGQPQHF.

The gene calls are TRBV19 and TRBJ1-2; D may be TRBD1 (5 bases). Trimming removed 5 bases from V and 4 bases from J, with 8 bases in between. The CDR3 sequence is 12 residues long. The V gene's germline CDR1 is LNHDA and CDR2 SQIVND (reference sequence). The CDR3 sequence: CASSPTGYGYTF. The DNA of the CDR3 is TGTGCCAGTAGTCCTACAGGCTATGGCTACACCTTC.

The chain links TRBV6-5 to TRBJ1-5, with 8 bases identical to TRBD1. The CDR3 length is 15 residues. The ends lost 6 bases at V and 1 base at J; junction bases unmatched: 5. Per germline, CDR1 MNHEY and CDR2 SVGAGI. The CDR3, as DNA: TGTGCCAGCAGCTCACAGGGGGGAAGCAATCAGCCCCAGCATTTT. It encodes CASSSQGGSNQPQHF.

V gene TRBV19 combines with J gene TRBJ1-1; TRBD1 matches at 7 bases. The CDR3 is made up of 15 amino acids. The germline CDR1 and CDR2 sequences are LNHDA and SQIVND (reference sequence). V dropped 4 bases and J dropped 0; count of bases not matched to a gene: 5. CDR3 coding DNA: TGTGCCAGTAGTACCTGGACAGGATTGAACACTGAAGCTTTCTTT. Its protein is CASSTWTGLNTEAFF.

This chain uses TRBV20-1 with TRBJ1-1; maybe TRBD1 (5 bases). Deletions cut 7 bases from V and 10 bases from J, with 16 bases between. The CDR3 covers 11 residues. Germline V gene sequence: CDR1 DFQATT, CDR2 SNEGSKA (reference sequence). CDR3 DNA: TGCAGTGTTCGGGACTCATCACGAGCTTTCTTT. Translation gives CSVRDSSRAFF.

The chain recombines TRBV28 with TRBJ2-7; 10 bases agree with TRBD1. CDR1 is MDHEN and CDR2 is SYDVKM in the germline V gene. V was pared by 5 bases and J by 2 bases, with 6 bases of the junction left unmatched. The CDR3 spans 15 residues. The CDR3 is CASSRPGQGTYEQYF. For the CDR3, the DNA is TGTGCCAGCAGTCGACCGGGACAGGGGACCTACGAGCAGTACTTC.

This clone came up once. V and J are TRBV5-5 and TRBJ2-7, with D maybe TRBD1 (5 bases). This CDR3 has 15 amino acids. Germline CDR1 SGHKS, CDR2 YYEKEE (reference sequence). Trimming left V 1 base short and J 3 bases short, with 14 bases between. In nucleotides, the CDR3 is TGTGCCAGCAGCTTGCATCTGGGCAGGGACTACGAGCAGTACTTC. Protein: CASSLHLGRDYEQYF. The full variable domain, in which reference TRBV5-5 and TRBJ2-7 provide the parts outside the CDR3, is DAGVTQSPTHLIKTRGQQVTLRCSPISGHKSVSWYQQVLGQGPQFIFQYYEKEERGRGNFPDRFSARQFPNYSSELNVNALLLGDSALYLCASSLHLGRDYEQYFGPGTRLTVT.

The chain employs TRBV6-5 and TRBJ1-1; 10 bases align to TRBD1. Germline values: CDR1 MNHEY, CDR2 SVGAGI. Unmatched junction bases numbered 3, after V lost 5 bases and J lost 0 bases. There are 15 residues in the CDR3. CDR3 coding DNA: TGTGCCAGCAGTATAGGACAGGGGGTGAACACTGAAGCTTTCTTT. This translates into CASSIGQGVNTEAFF.

This chain links TRBV2 with TRBJ2-7, with 9 bases aligning to TRBD1. Germline V gene data show CDR1 as SNHLY and CDR2 as FYNNEI. This CDR3 contains 15 residues. The trim removed 6 bases at V and 6 bases at J, leaving 12 bases unmatched. The chain's CDR3 is CASRAFGGQGLEQYF. For the CDR3, the DNA is TGTGCCAGCAGGGCTTTTGGGGGACAGGGCCTCGAGCAGTACTTC.

This clone was recorded once. The chain recombines TRBV7-2 with TRBJ1-6, with a weak D call TRBD1 (5 bases). The CDR3 is 14 amino acids. Germline CDR1 is SGHTA and CDR2 is FQGNSA. Deletions cut 3 bases from V and 7 bases from J, with 10 bases between. CDR3 coding DNA: TGTGCCAGCAGCTTTGGGACTGAGAATTCACCCCTCCACTTT. Its protein product is CASSFGTENSPLHF.

The chain has TRBV6-5 and TRBJ1-2; tentative D call: TRBD1 (6 bases). Trimming pared 7 bases from V and 2 bases from J, leaving 11 bases between. The CDR3 spans 13 residues. Germline CDR1 MNHEY, CDR2 SVGAGI. CDR3 loop: CASKQGKNYGYTF. In nucleotides, the CDR3 is TGTGCCAGCAAACAGGGCAAGAACTATGGCTACACCTTC.

The chain has TRBV9 and TRBJ2-3; 13 bases are shared with TRBD2. CDR1 is SGDLS and CDR2 is YYNGEE in the germline V gene. The junction had 6 bases not matched to a gene; V was cut back by 0 bases and J by 2 bases. The CDR3 runs to 18 residues. Written as DNA, the CDR3 is TGTGCCAGCAGCGTAGCTCTGGGACTAGCGGGACTCACAGATACGCAGTATTTT. Its protein product is CASSVALGLAGLTDTQYF.

This sequence joins TRBV6-2 or TRBV6-3 and TRBJ1-1; D call uncertain. The CDR3 spans 12 residues. With 2 bases removed from V and 6 bases from J, the gap between germline ends came to 7 bases. CDR1 and CDR2 (germline): MNHEY, SVGEGT. The CDR3 is CASSYGRAEAFF. In DNA form, the CDR3 reads TGTGCCAGCAGTTACGGGAGGGCTGAAGCTTTCTTT.

The genes are TRBV19 and TRBJ2-5, with a weak D call TRBD1 (6 bases). CDR3 length equals 13 residues. Between the trimmed V and J ends, which lost 6 bases and 5 bases, there was a span of 13 bases. The germline V gene has CDR1 LNHDA and CDR2 SQIVND (reference sequence). The CDR3 here is CASSDRYSETQYF. The CDR3 bases are TGTGCCAGTAGCGACAGGTATTCTGAGACCCAGTACTTC.

This clone was observed a single time. The chain carries TRBV7-8 and TRBJ1-1, with TRBD1 matching 9 bases. Trimming removed 3 bases from V and 6 bases from J; junction bases left unmatched: 5. Germline CDR1 reads SGHVS; CDR2 reads FQNEAQ. CDR3 length: 14 residues. The CDR3 DNA reads TGTGCCAGCAGCTTTATGAGACAGGGGGCTGAAGCTTTCTTT. Translating gives CASSFMRQGAEAFF.

The J gene is TRBJ2-2, the V gene TRBV2; D remains unclear. The CDR3 consists of 15 residues. The germline gives CDR1 SNHLY, CDR2 FYNNEI. Trimming pared 4 bases from V and 7 bases from J, leaving 16 bases between. CDR3 residues: CASSVGGPPIGELFF. The CDR3 nucleotides are TGTGCCAGCAGTGTCGGTGGGCCCCCCATCGGGGAGCTGTTTTTT.

The chain combines TRBV15 with TRBJ2-7; D is unresolved. The CDR3 consists of 13 residues. CDR1 and CDR2 from the germline V gene are LNHNV and YYDKDF (reference sequence). V dropped 0 bases and J dropped 7 bases, with 10 bases sitting between them. CDR3 sequence: CATSRDLAGEQYV. The CDR3, as DNA: TGTGCCACCAGCAGAGATCTTGCCGGGGAGCAGTACGTC.

This clone was seen more than once but under ten times. CDR3 coding DNA: TGTGCCAGCAGCGGACTTTACAATGAGCAGTTCTTC. Encoded protein: CASSGLYNEQFF. The J gene is TRBJ2-1, the V gene TRBV7-8, with TRBD2 as a possible D gene (5 bases). V lost 5 bases, J lost 4 bases, and 6 bases lay in between. Germline V gene sequence: CDR1 SGHVS, CDR2 FQNEAQ. The CDR3 covers 12 residues.

This clone was seen more than once but under ten times. The genes are TRBV24-1 and TRBJ1-2; D might be TRBD1 (6 bases). Germline V CDR1 and CDR2: KGHDR, SFDVKD. This CDR3 has 14 residues. V lost 6 bases to trimming and J lost 11 bases, with 21 bases between them. This chain's CDR3 is CATSLAGASHEYTF. The CDR3 DNA reads as TGTGCCACCAGTTTGGCAGGGGCGTCCCACGAGTACACCTTC.

This chain's CDR3 is CASDGTGNVALHF. The CDR3 bases are TGTGCCAGCGACGGGACAGGGAATGTGGCCCTCCACTTT. The J gene is TRBJ1-6, the V gene TRBV28, with 9 bases matching TRBD1. V shed 8 bases, J shed 14 bases, and the junction held 10 bases outside the gene matches. Per the germline V gene, CDR1 is MDHEN and CDR2 is SYDVKM. This CDR3 is 13 amino acids long.